The TCR beta chain described here comes from a study of identifying expanded T cells in peripheral blood. Germline CDR1 reads LNHDA; CDR2 reads SQIVND (reference sequence). The CDR3 spans 14 residues. The V gene lost 5 bases and the J gene lost 7 bases, with 18 bases spanning the gap. The table came from immunoSEQ multiplex PCR; TCRdb's copy has only in-frame clones and leaves some out. This table has around 70,000 clones, 90% appearing once. Sequencing used blood. The clonotype was recovered from a person aged 18-70 years in good health. V is TRBV19 and J is TRBJ2-7; D is tentatively TRBD1 or TRBD2 (5 bases each). The CDR3 sequence: CASSVGRGAEEQYF. The DNA for the CDR3 is TGTGCCAGTAGTGTCGGTCGGGGCGCGGAGGAGCAGTACTTC.